This TCR beta chain emerged from a study of shared clonotypes between healthy human individuals. The wider study: Donor ages ranged 18 to 49 years: a couple of women, a few men.

Over several immunoSEQ plates, each subset's genomic DNA was distributed in even portions. This table comes from immunoSEQ multiplex PCR, and its TCRdb copy is limited to in-frame clones, with some not included. The sample has about 1 million clones, about four fifths seen once; the top ten hold around 0.47%. Adult Caucasians living in Nashville, Tennessee made up all of the donors. Trimming removed 4 bases from V and 2 bases from J; junction bases left unmatched: 7. CDR3 length equals 17 residues. Per germline, CDR1 MNHNS and CDR2 SASEGT. This clone was picked up a small number of times. Its antigen remains unidentified. Findings and limits, study-wide: Against clonotypes common to all four donors, non-shared ones had lower generation probabilities.

The material sequenced was memory CD4+ T cells from PBMCs. Subset meaning: CD45RA-negative fraction. The chain couples TRBV6-1 to TRBJ2-3; 12 bases agree with TRBD2. This TCR was sampled from a man aged 18-30 years in good health. Some clones in this sample may be carry-over from other donors' samples. The CDR3 nucleotides are TGTGCCAGCAGTGGGATGAGGACTAGCGGGGACACAGATACGCAGTATTTT. Translation gives CASSGMRTSGDTDTQYF.